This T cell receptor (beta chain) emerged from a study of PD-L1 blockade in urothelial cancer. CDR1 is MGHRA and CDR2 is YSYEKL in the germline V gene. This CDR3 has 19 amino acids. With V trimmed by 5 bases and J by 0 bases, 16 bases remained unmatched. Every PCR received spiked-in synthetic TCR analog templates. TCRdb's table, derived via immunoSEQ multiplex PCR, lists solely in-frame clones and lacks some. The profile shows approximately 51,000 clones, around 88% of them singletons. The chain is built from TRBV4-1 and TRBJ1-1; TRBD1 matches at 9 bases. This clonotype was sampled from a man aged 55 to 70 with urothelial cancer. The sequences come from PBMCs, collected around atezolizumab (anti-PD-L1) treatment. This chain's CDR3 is CASSFPSGQGHRMNTEAFF. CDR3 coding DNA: TGCGCCAGCAGCTTTCCGAGCGGACAGGGGCATCGGATGAACACTGAAGCTTTCTTT.